Sequencing of this T cell receptor beta chain was carried out in a study of shared clonotypes between healthy human individuals. Naivety among CD8 cells was defined by CD45RO negativity and positive CCR7 selection, thereby excluding terminally differentiated effector memory CD45RA+ cells. V gave up 1 base and J gave up 4 bases, with 7 bases separating them. CDR1 and CDR2 (germline): SEHNR, FQNEAQ (reference sequence). The CDR3 sequence is 13 residues long. The assay was immunoSEQ multiplex PCR, and TCRdb's table has in-frame clones only and misses some. The sample yields millions of clones, about 95% seen once.

Source material: naive CD8+ T cells sorted from blood. The sequence was obtained from a man aged 18 to 35 in good health. The V and J genes are TRBV7-9 and TRBJ1-1; no clear D. CDR3 bases: TGTGCCAGCAGCTTAGTAGAGGGCACTGAAGCTTTCTTT. Protein product: CASSLVEGTEAFF.